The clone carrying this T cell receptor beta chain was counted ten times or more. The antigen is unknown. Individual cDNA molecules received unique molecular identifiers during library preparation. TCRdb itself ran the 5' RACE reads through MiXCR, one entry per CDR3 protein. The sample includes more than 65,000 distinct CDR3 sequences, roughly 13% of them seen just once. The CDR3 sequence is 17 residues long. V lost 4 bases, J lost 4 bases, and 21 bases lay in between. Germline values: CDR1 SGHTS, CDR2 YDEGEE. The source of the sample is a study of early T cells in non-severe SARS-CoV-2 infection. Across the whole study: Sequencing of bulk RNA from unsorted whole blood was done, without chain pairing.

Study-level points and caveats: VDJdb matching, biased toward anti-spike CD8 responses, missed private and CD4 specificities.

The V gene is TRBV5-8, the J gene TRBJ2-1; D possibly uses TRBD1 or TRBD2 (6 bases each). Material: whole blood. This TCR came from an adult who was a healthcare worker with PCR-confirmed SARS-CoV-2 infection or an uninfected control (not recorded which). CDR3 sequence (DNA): TGTGCCAGCAGCGAGGGAGGTACAGGGAGGTTATACAATGAGCAGTTCTTC. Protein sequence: CASSEGGTGRLYNEQFF.